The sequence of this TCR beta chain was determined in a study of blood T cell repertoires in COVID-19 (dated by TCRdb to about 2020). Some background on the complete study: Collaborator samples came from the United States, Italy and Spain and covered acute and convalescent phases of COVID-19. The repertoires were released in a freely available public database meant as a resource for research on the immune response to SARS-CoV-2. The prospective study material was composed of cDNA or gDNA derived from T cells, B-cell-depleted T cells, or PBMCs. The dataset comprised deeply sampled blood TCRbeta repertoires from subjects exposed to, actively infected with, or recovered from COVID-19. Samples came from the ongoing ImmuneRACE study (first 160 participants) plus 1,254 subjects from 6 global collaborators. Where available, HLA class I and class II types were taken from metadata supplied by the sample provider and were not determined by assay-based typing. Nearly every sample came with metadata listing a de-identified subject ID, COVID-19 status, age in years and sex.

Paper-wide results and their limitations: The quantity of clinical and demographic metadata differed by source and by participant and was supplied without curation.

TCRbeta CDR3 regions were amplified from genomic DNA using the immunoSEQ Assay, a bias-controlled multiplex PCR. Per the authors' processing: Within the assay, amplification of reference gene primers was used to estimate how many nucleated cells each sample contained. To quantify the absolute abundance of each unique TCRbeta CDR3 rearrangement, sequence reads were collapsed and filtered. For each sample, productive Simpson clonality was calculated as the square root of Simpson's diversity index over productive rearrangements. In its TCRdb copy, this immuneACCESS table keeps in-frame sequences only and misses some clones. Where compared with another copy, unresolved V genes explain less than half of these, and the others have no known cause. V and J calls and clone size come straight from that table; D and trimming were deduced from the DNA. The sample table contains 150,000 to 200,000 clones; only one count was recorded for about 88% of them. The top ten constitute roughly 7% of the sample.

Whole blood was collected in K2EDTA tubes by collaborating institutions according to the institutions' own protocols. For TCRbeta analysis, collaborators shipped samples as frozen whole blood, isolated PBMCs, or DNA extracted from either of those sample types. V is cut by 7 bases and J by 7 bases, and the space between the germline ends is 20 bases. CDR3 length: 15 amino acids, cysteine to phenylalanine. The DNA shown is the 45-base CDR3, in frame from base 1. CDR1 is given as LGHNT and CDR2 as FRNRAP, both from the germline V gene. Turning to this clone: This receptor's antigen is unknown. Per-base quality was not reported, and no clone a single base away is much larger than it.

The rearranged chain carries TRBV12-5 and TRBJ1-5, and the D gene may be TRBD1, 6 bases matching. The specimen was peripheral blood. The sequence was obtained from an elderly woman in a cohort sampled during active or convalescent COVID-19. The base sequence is TGTGCTAGTGCCAGGGGTCAGGTTCATCTCCAGCCCCAGCATTTT. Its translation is CASARGQVHLQPQHF.